The 15 T cell receptor beta chains below all came from one sample that was sequenced in a study of T-cell reconstitution after alpha-beta-depleted transplantation in children. Unique molecular identifiers were used to barcode this TCRbeta library. TCRdb used MiXCR to reprocess the PCR reads, holding one entry per CDR3 protein. The repertoire consists of some 640,000 distinct CDR3 sequences, with roughly 17% occurring once and the leading ten covering about 1.1%. The sample consisted of PBMCs from the stem cell graft donor, taken from the stem cell graft. These receptors originate from a human donor who donated a stem cell graft to a child with acute myeloid leukemia.

This clonotype was counted ten times or more. V and J are TRBV6-1 and TRBJ1-1; TRBD1 is a possible D gene (5 bases). V gave up 6 bases and J gave up 3 bases, with 14 bases separating them. Germline V gives CDR1 MNHNS, CDR2 SASEGT. The CDR3 contains 14 residues. Written as DNA, the CDR3 is TGTGCCAGCAGCGACCCGGGGGTGCACACTGAAGCTTTCTTT. Translation gives CASSDPGVHTEAFF.

This rearrangement joins TRBV7-2 to TRBJ1-4; D gene unclear. V lost 4 bases to trimming and J lost 0 bases, with 6 bases between them. CDR3 length equals 14 residues. From germline, CDR1 is SGHTA and CDR2 FQGNSA. The chain's CDR3 is CASSSESTNEKLFF. The CDR3 nucleotides read TGTGCCAGCAGCTCGGAGTCAACTAATGAAAAACTGTTTTTT.

The chain recombines TRBV20-1 with TRBJ2-1; possibly TRBD1 for D (6 bases). This CDR3 has 16 amino acids. Germline-derived CDR1 and CDR2 are DFQATT and SNEGSKA (reference sequence). Trimming cost V 0 bases and J 5 bases, with 17 bases left between them. CDR3 DNA sequence: TGCAGTGCTAGAGATTTTAGTGGACAGTCCAACAATGAGCAGTTCTTC. It specifies CSARDFSGQSNNEQFF.

This rearrangement joins TRBV28 to TRBJ1-5; the D gene is possibly TRBD1 (6 bases). Germline V gene lookup returns CDR1 MDHEN and CDR2 SYDVKM. The V end was cut by 6 bases, the J end by 0 bases, with 12 bases between. The CDR3 sequence is 15 residues long. The CDR3 protein is CASSPDRHSNQPQHF. The CDR3 nucleotides read TGTGCCAGCAGCCCTGACAGGCATAGCAATCAGCCCCAGCATTTT.

The sample holds many counts of this clonotype. The J gene is TRBJ1-3, the V gene TRBV27; D possibly corresponds to TRBD1 (5 bases). The germline V gene encodes CDR1 MNHEY and CDR2 SMNVEV (reference sequence). V was cut by 6 bases and J by 8 bases, with 8 bases left in between. This CDR3 region has 11 residues. CDR3 nucleotide sequence: TGTGCCAGCAGGGGAGGGGACACCATATATTTT. Protein sequence: CASRGGDTIYF.

There are a few counts of this clonotype. The chain employs TRBV10-3 and TRBJ1-3; a possible D gene is TRBD1 (5 bases). Trimming shortened V by 4 bases and J by 0 bases, and 10 bases separated the two germline ends. Germline loops: CDR1 ENHRY, CDR2 SYGVKD. CDR3 length: 15 residues. In DNA, the CDR3 is TGTGCCATCAGTGGGACCGGGGGCTCTGGAAACACCATATATTTT. Amino acids: CAISGTGGSGNTIYF.

This clonotype was observed at least ten times. This chain joins TRBV20-1 and TRBJ2-2, with a tentative D call TRBD2 (6 bases). This CDR3 has 13 amino acids. Germline CDR1 reads DFQATT; CDR2 reads SNEGSKA (reference sequence). Trimming took off 7 bases at V and 5 bases at J, with 14 bases between the two ends. CDR3 sequence reads: CSVRLDLTGELFF. DNA for the CDR3: TGCAGTGTCCGACTAGATTTGACCGGGGAGCTGTTTTTT.

This clonotype was seen at least ten times. The chain couples TRBV6-1 to TRBJ1-1; unclear D gene. This CDR3 has 14 residues. V lost 5 bases and J 1 base, leaving 11 bases between the germline ends. Germline assignment: CDR1 MNHNS and CDR2 SASEGT. CDR3 region: CASSRSAQNTEAFF. CDR3 sequence (DNA): TGTGCCAGCAGTAGGTCAGCACAGAACACTGAAGCTTTCTTT.

This clonotype has a count of ten or more. V is TRBV20-1 and J is TRBJ2-3, with D unclear. V was trimmed by 0 bases and J by 3 bases, leaving 13 bases between them. The CDR3 has 15 residues. CDR1 is DFQATT, CDR2 SNEGSKA, per germline (reference sequence). The CDR3 is CSARDVGEGTDTQYF. DNA for the CDR3: TGCAGTGCTAGAGACGTTGGGGAAGGGACAGATACGCAGTATTTT.

The sample holds a few counts of this clonotype. CDR3 bases: TGTGCCAGCAGTTTCTCAGGGGGCAATACTGAAGCTTTCTTT. Translated, it gives CASSFSGGNTEAFF. The chain employs TRBV12-3 or TRBV12-4 and TRBJ1-1; the match to TRBD1 covers 8 bases. CDR3 size: 14 residues. Trimming cost V 3 bases and J 5 bases; bases outside gene matches: 5.

This clonotype was seen ten or more times. For the CDR3, the DNA is TGCAGCGTTGGCCCGACAGGGTTGGACACCGGGGAGCTGTTTTTT. Amino acid sequence: CSVGPTGLDTGELFF. The chain uses TRBV29-1 and TRBJ2-2; 7 bases align to TRBD1. Trimming removed 4 bases from V and 3 bases from J; junction bases left unmatched: 8. In germline, CDR1 is SQVTM, CDR2 ANQGSEA. The CDR3 spans 15 residues.

Only a few counts were recorded for this clonotype. V is TRBV7-2 and J is TRBJ2-1; TRBD1 or TRBD2 may be the D gene (5 bases each). CDR3 length equals 15 residues. The V end lost 4 bases, the J end lost 4 bases, and 14 bases lay between the germline ends. CDR1 is SGHTA, CDR2 FQGNSA, per germline. This CDR3 is CASSSVLGVYNEQFF. Here the CDR3 DNA reads TGTGCCAGCAGCTCGGTTCTGGGGGTTTACAATGAGCAGTTCTTC. The variable domain in full, completed from reference TRBV7-2 and TRBJ2-1, reads GAGVSQSPSNKVTEKGKDVELRCDPISGHTALYWYRQSLGQGLEFLIYFQGNSAPDKSGLPSDRFSAERTGGSVSTLTIQRTQQEDSAVYLCASSSVLGVYNEQFFGPGTRLTVL.

Only a few counts were recorded for this clonotype. The V gene is TRBV29-1, the J gene TRBJ2-2; perhaps TRBD1 as D (6 bases). The CDR3 runs to 14 residues. Germline assignment: CDR1 SQVTM and CDR2 ANQGSEA. Trimming removed 7 bases from V and 1 base from J, with 13 bases in between. As DNA, the CDR3 is TGCAGCGCTCGACAGGAGGTGAACACCGGGGAGCTGTTTTTT. The encoded protein is CSARQEVNTGELFF.

This clonotype was seen a few times. V gene TRBV14 combines with J gene TRBJ2-1, with TRBD1 matching over 10 bases. This CDR3 comprises 16 residues. Germline trimming cut 2 bases from V and 7 bases from J; bases unmatched to any gene: 8. Germline V CDR1 and CDR2: SGHDN, FVKESK. CDR3 residues: CASSQSDRGSWNEQFF. In DNA, the CDR3 is TGTGCCAGCAGCCAATCGGACAGGGGGAGTTGGAATGAGCAGTTCTTC.

The rearrangement joins TRBV2 to TRBJ2-7; tentatively, D is TRBD1 (5 bases). Trimming shortened V by 6 bases and J by 2 bases, and 14 bases separated the two germline ends. In germline, CDR1 is SNHLY, CDR2 FYNNEI. The CDR3 extends over 14 amino acids. The CDR3: CASRTEQDPYEQYF. CDR3 sequence (DNA): TGTGCCAGCAGGACGGAACAGGACCCCTACGAGCAGTACTTC. Together with reference TRBV2 and TRBJ2-7, the CDR3 gives the full variable domain: EPEVTQTPSHQVTQMGQEVILRCVPISNHLYFYWYRQILGQKVEFLVSFYNNEISEKSEIFDDQFSVERPDGSNFTLKIRSTKLEDSAMYFCASRTEQDPYEQYFGPGTRLTVT.